One T cell receptor beta chain is described in this entry. Its antigen is currently not known. One base away lies a much larger clone, so this may be a sequencing read error. The sample belongs to a study of T-cell memory formation after mild COVID-19 (dated by TCRdb to about 2021). For the wider study: TCR sequence clusters from the two donors were largely donor specific. In a couple of donors, T-cell clones that expanded and contracted after mild COVID-19 were followed by sequencing TCRalpha and TCRbeta repertoires longitudinally. Two young, previously healthy adult volunteers, one female and one male, were included in the cohort.

The sequencer was an Illumina NovaSeq 6000. cDNA libraries for TCRalpha and TCRbeta were prepared by 5'RACE using constant-segment primers, with sample barcodes and unique molecular identifiers added. RNA was extracted from every sample with Trizol reagent. The libraries were amplified in two PCR steps, and the second step added a second sample barcode and Illumina TruSeq adapters. Sequencing of the libraries was done on an Illumina NovaSeq, producing 2 x 150 bp paired-end reads. Under the source paper's analysis protocol: With migec v1.2.7, reads were demultiplexed and then collapsed into UMI-guided consensus sequences. Using mixcr v2.1.11, UMI consensuses were aligned to TRA and TRB V and J templates and then assembled into clonotypes. Expanded or contracted clonotypes were those called significant by both edgeR and NoisET, with noise models trained on biological replicates. edgeR calls used a false discovery rate-adjusted p below 0.01 and a log2 fold-change threshold of 1. As an exploratory analysis of dynamics, max-normalized trajectories of the 1000 most abundant clonotypes were examined by PCA with hierarchical clustering. Each responding clone was given a CD4 or CD8 phenotype based on the CD4+ and CD8+ repertoires, which had been sequenced separately. The public reads were reprocessed in TCRdb via fastp at Q25 and MiXCR, keeping in-frame beta chains. When rows share a CDR3 protein, they turn into one entry using the most common DNA and genes. These V and J calls originate from TCRdb's pipeline instead of the authors' own analysis. Recorded for this sample are about 310,000 distinct CDR3 sequences; more than 15% of them occurred a single time. The ten top clones hold about a fifth of the sample.

Study-wide findings and limitations: Contracting CD4+ clones appeared mostly in the CM and EM memory subsets, whereas CD8+ clones were enriched in EMRA. Whether the second-wave clones peaking on day 37 were SARS-CoV-2 specific was not confirmed. Some responding clones were detected in pre-infection memory, which suggested that pre-existing cross-reactive memory T cells had joined the SARS-CoV-2 response. Balanced CD4/CD8 phenotypes were observed for clones contracting from day 15 to 85, whereas a bias towards CD4+ was observed for a second wave of clones expanding from day 15 to 37. Only a couple of mild cases were covered by the study, and larger cohorts that include severe cases with pre-infection samples were considered necessary.

Ficoll-Paque density gradient centrifugation was the method used to isolate PBMCs. From a lookup of the germline V gene, CDR1 and CDR2 are SGHRS and YFSETQ. The CDR3 runs 14 amino acids, cysteine and phenylalanine included. Only the CDR3 DNA is retained, 42 bases long and in frame from the first base. The junction shows trimming of 4 bases on V and 4 bases on J, plus 14 bases between the germline ends. The TCR originated in a man aged 18-30 years who had mild COVID-19 (a few samples of this study predate the infection). The sample titles of this study are shuffled in the database, so cell type and time point are left out; the donor was told from shared clones. This receptor chain uses TRBV5-1 and TRBJ1-2, with an unclear D gene assignment. Material: PBMCs or a T cell subset sorted from them (not recorded which). The CDR3 amino acid sequence is: CASSALDASYGYTF. The DNA sequence is TGCGCCAGCAGCGCGCTGGACGCTAGCTATGGCTACACCTTC.